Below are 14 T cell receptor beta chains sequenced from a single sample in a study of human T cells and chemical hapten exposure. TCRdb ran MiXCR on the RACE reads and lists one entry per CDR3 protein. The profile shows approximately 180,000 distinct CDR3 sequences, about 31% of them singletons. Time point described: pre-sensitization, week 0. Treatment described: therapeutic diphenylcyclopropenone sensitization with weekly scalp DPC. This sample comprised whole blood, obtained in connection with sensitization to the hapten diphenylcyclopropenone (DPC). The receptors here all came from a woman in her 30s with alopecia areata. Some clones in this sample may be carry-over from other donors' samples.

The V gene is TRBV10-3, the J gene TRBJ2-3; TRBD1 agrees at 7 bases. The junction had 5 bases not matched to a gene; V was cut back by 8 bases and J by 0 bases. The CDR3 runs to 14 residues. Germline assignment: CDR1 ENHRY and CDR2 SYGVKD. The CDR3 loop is CAIAMGQSTDTQYF. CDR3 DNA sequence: TGTGCCATCGCGATGGGACAGAGCACAGATACGCAGTATTTT.

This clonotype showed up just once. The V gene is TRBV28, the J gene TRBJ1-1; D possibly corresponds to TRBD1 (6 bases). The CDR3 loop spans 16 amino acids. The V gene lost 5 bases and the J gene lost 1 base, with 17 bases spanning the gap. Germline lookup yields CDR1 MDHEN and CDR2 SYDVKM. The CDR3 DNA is TGTGCCAGCAGTGGGGGGGACCAGACAGGGAACACTGAAGCTTTCTTT. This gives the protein CASSGGDQTGNTEAFF.

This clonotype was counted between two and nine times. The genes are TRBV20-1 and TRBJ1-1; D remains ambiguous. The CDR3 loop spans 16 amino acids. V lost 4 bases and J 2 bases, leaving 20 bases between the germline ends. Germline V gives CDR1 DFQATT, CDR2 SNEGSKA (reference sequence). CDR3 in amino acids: CSAMVRGQDFNTEAFF. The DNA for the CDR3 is TGCAGTGCTATGGTTAGAGGGCAAGACTTTAACACTGAAGCTTTCTTT.

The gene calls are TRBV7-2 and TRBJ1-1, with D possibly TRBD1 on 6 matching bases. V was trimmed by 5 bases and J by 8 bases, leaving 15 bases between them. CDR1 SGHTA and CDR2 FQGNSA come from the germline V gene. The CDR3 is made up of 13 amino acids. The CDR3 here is CASSLQGPGEAFF. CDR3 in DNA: TGTGCCAGCAGCCTACAGGGACCGGGAGAAGCTTTCTTT. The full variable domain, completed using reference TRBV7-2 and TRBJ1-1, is GAGVSQSPSNKVTEKGKDVELRCDPISGHTALYWYRQSLGQGLEFLIYFQGNSAPDKSGLPSDRFSAERTGGSVSTLTIQRTQQEDSAVYLCASSLQGPGEAFFGQGTRLTVV.

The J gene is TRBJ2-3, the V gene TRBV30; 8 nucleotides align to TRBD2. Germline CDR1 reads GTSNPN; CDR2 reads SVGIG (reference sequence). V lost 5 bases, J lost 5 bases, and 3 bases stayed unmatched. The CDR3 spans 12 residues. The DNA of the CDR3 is TGTGCCTGGTTAAGCGGGGGAGATACGCAGTATTTT. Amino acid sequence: CAWLSGGDTQYF.

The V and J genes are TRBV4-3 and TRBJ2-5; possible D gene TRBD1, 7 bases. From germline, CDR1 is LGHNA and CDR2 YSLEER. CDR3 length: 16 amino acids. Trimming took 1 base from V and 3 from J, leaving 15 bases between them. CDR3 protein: CASSQGGQGGEETQYF. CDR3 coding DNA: TGCGCCAGCAGCCAAGGGGGGCAGGGGGGAGAAGAGACCCAGTACTTC.

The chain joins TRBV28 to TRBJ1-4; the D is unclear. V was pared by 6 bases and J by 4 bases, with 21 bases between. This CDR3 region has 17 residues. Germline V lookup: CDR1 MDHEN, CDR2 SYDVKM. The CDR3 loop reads CASRAWRVLTLNEKLFF. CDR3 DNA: TGTGCCAGCAGGGCGTGGAGAGTTCTGACACTTAATGAAAAACTGTTTTTT.

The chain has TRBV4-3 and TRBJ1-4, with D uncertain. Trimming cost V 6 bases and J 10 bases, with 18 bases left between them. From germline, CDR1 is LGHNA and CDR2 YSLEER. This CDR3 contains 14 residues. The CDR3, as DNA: TGCGCCAGCAGTCTGAATCCAACCACTGGAAAACTGTTTTTT. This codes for CASSLNPTTGKLFF.

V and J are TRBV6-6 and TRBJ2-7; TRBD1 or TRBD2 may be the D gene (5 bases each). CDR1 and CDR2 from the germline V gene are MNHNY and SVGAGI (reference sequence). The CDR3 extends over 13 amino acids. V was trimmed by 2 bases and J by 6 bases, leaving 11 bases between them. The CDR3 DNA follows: TGTGCCAGCAGTTACCTGGGGGTAGGCGAGCAGTACTTC. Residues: CASSYLGVGEQYF.

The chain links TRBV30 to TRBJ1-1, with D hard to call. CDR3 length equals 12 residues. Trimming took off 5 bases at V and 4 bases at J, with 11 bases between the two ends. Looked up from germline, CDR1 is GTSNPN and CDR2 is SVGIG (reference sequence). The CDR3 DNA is TGTGCCTGGGAAGTGTTGGTCACTGAAGCTTTCTTT. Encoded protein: CAWEVLVTEAFF.

The DNA for the CDR3 is TGTGCCAGCAGCCGATCGGGTTTTGCGGGCCAAGAGACCCAGTACTTC. Translation gives CASSRSGFAGQETQYF. V usage is TRBV9 and J usage is TRBJ2-5; D may be TRBD2 (5 bases). V lost 4 bases and J lost 1, with 17 bases in between. This CDR3 is 16 amino acids long. Germline V gene lookup returns CDR1 SGDLS and CDR2 YYNGEE.

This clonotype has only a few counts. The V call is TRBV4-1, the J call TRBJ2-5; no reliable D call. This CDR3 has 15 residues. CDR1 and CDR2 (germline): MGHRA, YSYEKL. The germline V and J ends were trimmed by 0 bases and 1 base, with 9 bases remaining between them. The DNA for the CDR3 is TGCGCCAGCAGCCAAGATCAGGTCAGCCAAGAGACCCAGTACTTC. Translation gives CASSQDQVSQETQYF.

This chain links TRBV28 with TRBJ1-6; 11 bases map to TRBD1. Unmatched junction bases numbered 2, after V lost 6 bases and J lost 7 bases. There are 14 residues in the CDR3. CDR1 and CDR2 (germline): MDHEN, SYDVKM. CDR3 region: CASRDRGRNSPLHF. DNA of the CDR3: TGTGCCAGCAGGGACAGGGGGCGCAATTCACCCCTCCACTTT.

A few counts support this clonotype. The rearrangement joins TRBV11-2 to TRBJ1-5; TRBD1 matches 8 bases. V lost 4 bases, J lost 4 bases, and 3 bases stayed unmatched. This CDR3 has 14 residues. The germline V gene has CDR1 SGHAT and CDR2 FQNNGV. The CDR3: CASSYGQGNQPQHF. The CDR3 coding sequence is TGTGCCAGCAGCTACGGACAGGGAAATCAGCCCCAGCATTTT.